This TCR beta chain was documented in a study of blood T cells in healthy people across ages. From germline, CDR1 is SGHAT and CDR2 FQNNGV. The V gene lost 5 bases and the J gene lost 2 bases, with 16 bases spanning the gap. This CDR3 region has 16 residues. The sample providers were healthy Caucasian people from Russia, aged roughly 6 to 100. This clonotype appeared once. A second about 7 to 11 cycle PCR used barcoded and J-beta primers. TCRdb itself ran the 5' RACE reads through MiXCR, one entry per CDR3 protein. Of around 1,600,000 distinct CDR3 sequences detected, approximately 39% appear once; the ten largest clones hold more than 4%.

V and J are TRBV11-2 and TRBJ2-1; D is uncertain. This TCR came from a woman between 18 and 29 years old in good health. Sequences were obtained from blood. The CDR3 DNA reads TGTGCCAGCAGCCTTATTTTATCGGCTACCTACAATGAGCAGTTCTTC. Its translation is CASSLILSATYNEQFF.